Listed here are 20 T cell receptor beta chains from one sample, sequenced in a study. TCRdb called the 5' RACE reads again in MiXCR, with one record for every CDR3 protein. The sample lists some 44,000 distinct CDR3 sequences, 20% to 25% seen once, with about 4% in the top ten. Tregs were sorted as CD4+CD25+CD127-/low cells. Sequencing was performed on Tregs sorted from blood. These receptors all stem from a female donor with breast cancer.

This clonotype has at least ten counts. This chain connects TRBV25-1 to TRBJ1-2, with 8 bases fitting TRBD1. The CDR3 is 18 residues long. CDR1 and CDR2 from the germline V gene are MGHDK and SYGVNS. V shed 6 bases, J shed 4 bases, and the junction held 19 bases outside the gene matches. DNA of the CDR3: TGTGCCAGCAGGGGAAAGGGACAGGACCCGAGAAGATTCTATGGCTACACCTTC. Translating gives CASRGKGQDPRRFYGYTF.

The rearrangement links TRBV4-1 to TRBJ2-7, with a tentative D call TRBD2 (5 bases). CDR1 is MGHRA, CDR2 YSYEKL, per germline. The V end lost 1 base, the J end lost 3 bases, and 13 bases lay between the germline ends. This CDR3 is built from 15 residues. The DNA of the CDR3 is TGCGCCAGCAGCCAAGCGACTAAAGCGATCTACGAGCAGTACTTC. It is translated as CASSQATKAIYEQYF.

The V and J genes are TRBV20-1 and TRBJ2-1; 10 bases are a match to TRBD2. Unmatched junction bases numbered 8, after V lost 6 bases and J lost 3 bases. The CDR3 loop spans 15 amino acids. The V gene's germline CDR1 is DFQATT and CDR2 SNEGSKA (reference sequence). The CDR3 region has the DNA TGCAGTGCCGTAAGCGGGAGGGACCTCTACAATGAGCAGTTCTTC. Translated: CSAVSGRDLYNEQFF.

V and J are TRBV4-2 and TRBJ1-6; D remains unclear. The CDR3 loop spans 16 amino acids. The germline V and J ends were trimmed by 1 base and 11 bases, with 18 bases remaining between them. CDR1 LGHNA and CDR2 YNFKEQ come from the germline V gene. The CDR3 loop reads CASSQVGLGRDAPLHF. Here the CDR3 DNA reads TGTGCCAGCAGCCAAGTTGGGTTGGGGAGGGATGCACCCCTCCACTTT.

This clonotype was observed many times. V gene TRBV28 combines with J gene TRBJ1-5, with D perhaps TRBD1 (5 bases). Deletions cut 8 bases from V and 6 bases from J, with 14 bases between. This CDR3 region has 13 residues. Germline V gives CDR1 MDHEN, CDR2 SYDVKM. This CDR3 reads CASERGASQPQHF. The CDR3 DNA reads as TGTGCCAGCGAAAGGGGAGCGAGTCAGCCCCAGCATTTT.

This clonotype has at least ten counts. The chain links TRBV7-9 to TRBJ2-1; TRBD2 matches at 8 bases. The V segment lost 5 bases and the J segment 5 bases; nucleotides outside the gene matches: 8. Germline V CDR1 and CDR2: SEHNR, FQNEAQ (reference sequence). CDR3 length: 15 residues. The CDR3 DNA reads TGTGCCAGCAGCCTTCTCAGCGGGAGTGACAATGAGCAGTTCTTC. Translating gives CASSLLSGSDNEQFF.

The chain couples TRBV11-3 to TRBJ2-1; D is undetermined. Trimming stripped 0 bases from V and 4 bases from J, with 13 bases between. The CDR3 is 16 residues long. Germline loops: CDR1 SGHNT, CDR2 YENEEA. In DNA form, the CDR3 reads TGTGCCAGCAGCTTAGATGTGGGATCAAATTACAATGAGCAGTTCTTC. Translating it yields CASSLDVGSNYNEQFF.

This chain uses TRBV28 with TRBJ2-5, with 11 bases that match TRBD2. The germline CDR1 and CDR2 sequences are MDHEN and SYDVKM. The CDR3 contains 15 residues. The junction had 6 bases not matched to a gene; V was cut back by 5 bases and J by 4 bases. In DNA, the CDR3 is TGTGCCAGCAGTGCCCGGCTAGCGGGAGGAGAGACCCAGTACTTC. Protein sequence: CASSARLAGGETQYF.

This clonotype is categorized as medium-sized. This sequence joins TRBV7-3 and TRBJ2-1, with no clear D. Germline V gene data show CDR1 as SGHTA and CDR2 as FQGTGA. Trimming cost V 1 base and J 7 bases, with 2 bases left between them. The CDR3 runs 11 residues. This CDR3 is CASSLNNEQFF. In DNA, the CDR3 is TGTGCCAGCAGCTTAAATAATGAGCAGTTCTTC.

The chain combines TRBV9 with TRBJ2-2, with TRBD2 matching 7 bases. V shed 0 bases and J 3 bases; nucleotides not matched to a gene: 8. Germline V CDR1 and CDR2: SGDLS, YYNGEE. This CDR3 spans 17 amino acids. The DNA of the CDR3 is TGTGCCAGCAGCGTAGTGTTGGCGGGAGAGGACACCGGGGAGCTGTTTTTT. Protein: CASSVVLAGEDTGELFF.

The V gene is TRBV7-9, the J gene TRBJ2-7; D ambiguous. The CDR3 totals 16 residues. V lost 5 bases and J lost 0, with 17 bases in between. Germline assignment: CDR1 SEHNR and CDR2 FQNEAQ (reference sequence). CDR3 region: CASSPPAPVSSYEQYF. Written as DNA, the CDR3 is TGTGCCAGCAGCCCCCCCGCTCCGGTGAGCTCCTACGAGCAGTACTTC.

This clonotype was picked up a small number of times. This chain uses TRBV7-9 with TRBJ2-7; 11 bases are shared with TRBD2. V was pared by 5 bases and J by 3 bases, with 6 bases of the junction left unmatched. Germline V gives CDR1 SEHNR, CDR2 FQNEAQ (reference sequence). The CDR3 contains 15 residues. CDR3 region: CASSKPGTSGYEQYF. CDR3 coding DNA: TGTGCCAGCAGCAAGCCCGGGACTAGCGGCTACGAGCAGTACTTC.

J is TRBJ2-2 and V is TRBV9, with 10 bases identical to TRBD2. The germline V gene has CDR1 SGDLS and CDR2 YYNGEE. This CDR3 comprises 16 residues. Trimming took 0 bases from V and 5 from J; bases not matched to a gene: 4. In nucleotides, the CDR3 is TGTGCCAGCAGCGTAGATAGCGGGAGGATGACCGGGGAGCTGTTTTTT. Amino acid sequence: CASSVDSGRMTGELFF.

This clonotype occurred a few times. The V and J genes are TRBV9 and TRBJ2-7, with D possibly matching TRBD2 (5 bases). Germline CDR1 SGDLS, CDR2 YYNGEE. This CDR3 comprises 14 residues. Trimming stripped 4 bases from V and 3 bases from J, with 14 bases between. The CDR3 loop is CASSPQAVNYEQYF. CDR3 DNA sequence: TGTGCCAGCAGCCCTCAAGCGGTCAACTACGAGCAGTACTTC.

The rearrangement uses TRBV5-1 and TRBJ2-1; D tentatively fits TRBD1 or TRBD2 (6 bases each). Germline CDR1 is SGHRS and CDR2 is YFSETQ. The germline V and J ends were trimmed by 0 bases and 3 bases, with 13 bases remaining between them. The CDR3 contains 16 residues. The CDR3 region has the DNA TGCGCCAGCAGCTTGGCCGGCGGAGGGGGCTACAATGAGCAGTTCTTC. This translates into CASSLAGGGGYNEQFF.

At least ten counts were recorded for this clonotype. The gene calls are TRBV5-1 and TRBJ2-7; D might be TRBD2 (6 bases). The germline V gene encodes CDR1 SGHRS and CDR2 YFSETQ. The V and J ends lost 5 bases and 3 bases respectively, with 18 bases between them. The CDR3 spans 15 residues. The CDR3 DNA is TGCGCCAGCAGGACGGAGGGTGAGGGTTACTACGAGCAGTACTTC. This gives the protein CASRTEGEGYYEQYF.

This clonotype has a handful of counts. The chain carries TRBV6-1 and TRBJ1-2; D not certain. Germline V lookup: CDR1 MNHNS, CDR2 SASEGT. The V and J ends lost 6 bases and 1 base respectively, with 3 bases between them. This CDR3 spans 11 amino acids. CDR3: CASSDNYGYTF. The CDR3 DNA sequence: TGTGCCAGCAGCGATAACTATGGCTACACCTTC.

This clonotype was detected ten times or more. CDR3 nucleotide sequence: TGTGCCAGCAGTGAATATGGAGCCACTGAAGCTTTCTTT. It codes for CASSEYGATEAFF. The chain joins TRBV6-1 to TRBJ1-1; no clear D. V was cut by 2 bases and J by 4 bases, with 8 bases left in between. The CDR3 consists of 13 residues. Germline V gives CDR1 MNHNS, CDR2 SASEGT.

For this clonotype: A much bigger clone sits one base away, suggesting this may be a read error. J is TRBJ2-1 and V is TRBV20-1; maybe TRBD2 (6 bases). Germline V gene lookup returns CDR1 DFQATT and CDR2 SNEGSKA (reference sequence). V shed 6 bases and J shed 6 bases, with 15 bases lying between them. The CDR3 sequence is 13 residues long. The CDR3 protein is CSAPRLDSNEQFF. The CDR3 DNA reads TGCAGTGCGCCAAGACTAGACTCCAATGAGCAGTTCTTC.

In its sample, this clonotype was seen a few times. This chain links TRBV4-1 with TRBJ2-7, with D uncertain. The CDR3 has 14 residues. Per germline, CDR1 MGHRA and CDR2 YSYEKL. Trimming cost V 0 bases and J 2 bases, with 8 bases left between them. The CDR3 DNA is TGCGCCAGCAGCCAAGAAGCCAGCACCTACGAGCAGTACTTC. Encoded protein: CASSQEASTYEQYF.